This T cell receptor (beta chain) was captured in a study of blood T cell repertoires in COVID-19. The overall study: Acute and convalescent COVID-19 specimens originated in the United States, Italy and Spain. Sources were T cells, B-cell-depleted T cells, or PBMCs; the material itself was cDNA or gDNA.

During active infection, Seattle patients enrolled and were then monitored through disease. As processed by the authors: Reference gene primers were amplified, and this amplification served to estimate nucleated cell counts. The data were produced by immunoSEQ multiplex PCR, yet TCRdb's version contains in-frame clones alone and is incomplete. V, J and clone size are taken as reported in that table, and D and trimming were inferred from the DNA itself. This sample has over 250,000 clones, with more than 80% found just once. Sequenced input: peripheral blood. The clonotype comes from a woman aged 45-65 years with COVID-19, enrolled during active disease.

The CDR3 DNA reads as TGCGCCAGCAGCTTGGTTGGGGGAGGGCCGAATGAGCAGTTCTTC. Residues: CASSLVGGGPNEQFF. The V call is TRBV5-1, the J call TRBJ2-1, with 7 bases fitting TRBD2. The CDR3 is made up of 15 amino acids. V shed 0 bases and J 7 bases; nucleotides not matched to a gene: 7. CDR1 SGHRS and CDR2 YFSETQ come from the germline V gene.